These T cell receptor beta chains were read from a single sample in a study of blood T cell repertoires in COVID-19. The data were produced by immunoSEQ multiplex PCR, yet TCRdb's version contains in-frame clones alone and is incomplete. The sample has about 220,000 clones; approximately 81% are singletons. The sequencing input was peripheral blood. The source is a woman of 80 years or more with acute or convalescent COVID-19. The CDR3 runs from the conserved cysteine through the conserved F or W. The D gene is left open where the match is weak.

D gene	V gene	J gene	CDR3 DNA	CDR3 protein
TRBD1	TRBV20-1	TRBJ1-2	TGCAGTACTAGGGGGCCCTATGGCTACACCTTC	CSTRGPYGYTF
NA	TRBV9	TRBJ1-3	TGTGCCAGCAGCGTGAGCGTGGGCTCTGGAAACACCATATATTTT	CASSVSVGSGNTIYF
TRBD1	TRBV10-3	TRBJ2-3	TGTGCCATCAGTGGACAGGGGAGCACAGATACGCAGTATTTT	CAISGQGSTDTQYF
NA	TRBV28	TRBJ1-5	TGTGCCGTTTCAGCGCTACGTCAGCCCCAGCATTTT	CAVSALRQPQHF
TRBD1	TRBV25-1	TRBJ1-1	TGTGCCAGCAGTGAATGGACAGGGGAGAACACTGAAGCTTTCTTT	CASSEWTGENTEAFF
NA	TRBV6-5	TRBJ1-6	TGTGCCAGCCACAGCCTCAGGGGTGCCTCACCCCTCCACTTT	CASHSLRGASPLHF
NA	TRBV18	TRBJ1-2	TGTGCCAGCTCCCTTGGACAGAACCCAAACTATGGCTACACCTTC	CASSLGQNPNYGYTF
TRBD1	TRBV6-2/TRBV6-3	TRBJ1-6	TGTGCCAGCAGTTACCGGGGACAGACTAATTCACCCCTCCACTTT	CASSYRGQTNSPLHF
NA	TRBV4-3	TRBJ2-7	TGCGCCAGCAGCCAAGAAGTAGGAATCGGTCGAGGGTACGAGCAGTACTTC	CASSQEVGIGRGYEQYF
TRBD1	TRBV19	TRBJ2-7	TGTGCCAGTAGTCCACAGGGGGCCTACGAGCAGTACTTC	CASSPQGAYEQYF
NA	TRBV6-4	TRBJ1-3	TGTGCCAGCAGTGATACCCCGGGGTACACTGGAAACACCATATATTTT	CASSDTPGYTGNTIYF
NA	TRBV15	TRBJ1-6	TGTGCCACCAGCGGTTCGGCGGCCCTCCACTTT	CATSGSAALHF
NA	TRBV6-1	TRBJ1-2	TGTGCCAGCAGTGAAGAGCGTGGGACTAGCTACACCTTC	CASSEERGTSYTF
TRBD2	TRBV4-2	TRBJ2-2	TGTGCCAGCAGCAGGGGACTAGCGGGGGGTTCAGGGGAGCTGTTTTTT	CASSRGLAGGSGELFF